The present TCR beta chain was sequenced within a study of blood T cell repertoires in COVID-19. Study-wide background: The samples span acute and convalescent COVID-19 from the United States, Italy and Spain.

This CDR3 is 16 amino acids long. V lost 3 bases and J lost 0, with 13 bases in between. The germline V gene has CDR1 SGDLS and CDR2 YYNGEE. The protocol was immunoSEQ multiplex PCR, while the TCRdb copy is restricted to in-frame clones and leaves out a portion. The sample has more than 20,000 clones, 80% to 90% seen once. The chain recombines TRBV9 with TRBJ2-1, with D perhaps TRBD2 (5 bases). Sequencing was performed on peripheral blood. This receptor was obtained from a human donor with active COVID-19. The donor label of this sample is uncertain. This CDR3 reads CASSGSTRRSYNEQFF. The CDR3, as DNA: TGTGCCAGCAGCGGCTCTACTAGACGCTCCTACAATGAGCAGTTCTTC.